What follows is one T cell receptor beta chain and its context. As yet, its antigen is unknown. The entry originates in a study of cytomegalovirus exposure and HLA in healthy donors. Study-wide results and limits: Segments of the TCR beta V type were, in most cases, productive about 90% or about 30% of the time in an earlier analysis.

This CDR3 is 17 amino acids long. Per the germline V gene, CDR1 is MNHEY and CDR2 is SMNVEV (reference sequence). V lost 4 bases to trimming and J lost 4 bases, with 22 bases between them. The PCR had 60 Vbeta and 13 Jbeta primers. TCRdb's table, derived via immunoSEQ multiplex PCR, lists solely in-frame clones and lacks some. The sample comprises fewer than 200,000 clones, around 83% of which are singletons, and 1.5% to 2% rests with the top ten. The sequence was obtained from a man aged 40-49 years in good health and CMV-seropositive. The rearrangement joins TRBV27 to TRBJ2-5; D is perhaps TRBD1 (6 bases). Material for sequencing was PBMCs. The CDR3 is CASSSSLRGYTGETQYF. CDR3 in DNA: TGTGCCAGCAGTTCCTCTCTAAGGGGGTATACGGGAGAGACCCAGTACTTC.